This T cell receptor beta chain derives from a study of T-cell memory formation after mild COVID-19. The CDR3 spans 13 residues. V was pared by 5 bases and J by 3 bases, with 11 bases between. The germline V gene has CDR1 SNHLY and CDR2 FYNNEI. TCRdb called the 5' RACE reads again in MiXCR, with one record for every CDR3 protein. The sample holds 85,000 to 120,000 distinct CDR3 sequences; more than 15% are singletons and the top ten take roughly 31%. J is TRBJ2-7 and V is TRBV2; unclear D gene. Material for sequencing was PBMCs or a T cell subset sorted from them (not recorded which). The TCR originated in an adult woman who had mild COVID-19 (a few samples of this study predate the infection). Cell type and time point are not known. CDR3 nucleotide sequence: TGTGCCAGCAGTTCGGACGGTTACTACGAGCAGTACTTC. It encodes CASSSDGYYEQYF.